This is a list of T cell receptor beta chains from one sample in a study of human T cells and chemical hapten exposure. TCRdb ran MiXCR on the RACE reads and lists one entry per CDR3 protein. The sample lists roughly 360,000 distinct CDR3 sequences, approximately 5% seen once, with 2% to 2.5% in the top ten. Sequenced here: whole blood, sampled in connection with sensitization to the hapten diphenylcyclopropenone (DPC). These receptors were obtained from a woman aged 50 to 60 with alopecia areata. Some clones in this sample may be carry-over from other donors' samples. Both conserved end residues are part of each CDR3. A D gene is named only where the DNA matches it firmly. The listing skips clone size in some rows; elsewhere it reads once, few, many or a size class.

d_call | clone_size | j_call | v_call | cdr3_nt | cdr3_aa
. | many | TRBJ2-3 | TRBV7-6 | TGTGCCAGCAGCTTAGGGCCAGCTAGAGATACGCAGTATTTT | CASSLGPARDTQYF
. | many | TRBJ2-3 | TRBV13 | TGTGCCAGCAGCTTATCCCGATCCCTCAAAGATACGCAGTATTTT | CASSLSRSLKDTQYF
TRBD1 | few | TRBJ2-3 | TRBV7-9 | TGTGCCAGCAGCTTTGAGGGGGCGACAGATACGCAGTATTTT | CASSFEGATDTQYF
. | many | TRBJ2-3 | TRBV27 | TGTGCCAGCAGTCAGGGGTCCCGGGCCACAGATACGCAGTATTTT | CASSQGSRATDTQYF
TRBD2 | many | TRBJ2-5 | TRBV11-2 | TGTGCCAGCAGCCCGAGACTAGCGGGGGGGCAAAAGACCCAGTACTTC | CASSPRLAGGQKTQYF
. | few | TRBJ2-4 | TRBV5-1 | TGCGCCAGCAGGGAGGGGGCGGAAAACATTCAGTACTTC | CASREGAENIQYF
. | few | TRBJ2-6 | TRBV5-6 | TGTGCCAGCAGCTGGGGGCGAGGGACCAACGTCCTGACTTTC | CASSWGRGTNVLTF
. | many | TRBJ2-7 | TRBV5-1 | TGCGCCAGCAGCGGACACCTCGGAGCCTACGAGCAGTACTTC | CASSGHLGAYEQYF
. | few | TRBJ2-2 | TRBV5-1 | TGCGCCAGCAGTAAACCCTCACCGAACACCGGGGAGCTGTTTTTT | CASSKPSPNTGELFF
TRBD2 | . | TRBJ2-3 | TRBV20-1 | TGCAGTGCTAGAGATTCCCAGACTAGCGGGGAGCCCGCAGATACGCAGTATTTT | CSARDSQTSGEPADTQYF